This T cell receptor beta chain originates from a study of blood T cell repertoires in COVID-19. Study summary: T cells, B-cell-depleted T cells, or PBMCs supplied cDNA or gDNA.

As processed by the authors: Researchers report that nucleated cell counts were estimated from reference gene primer amplification. Measured with immunoSEQ multiplex PCR; TCRdb has only the in-frame clones, and not every one. That table gives V, J and clone size, and the DNA gave D and trimming. This sample has fewer than 200,000 clones; under 80% occur once, and the top ten carry about 3%. Germline V CDR1 and CDR2: SGHRS, YFSETQ. CDR3 size: 15 residues. The V end lost 0 bases, the J end lost 5 bases, and 11 bases lay between the germline ends. Material: peripheral blood. This receptor was taken from a woman of 80 years or more with acute or convalescent COVID-19. This sequence joins TRBV5-1 and TRBJ1-4; tentatively, D is TRBD1 (6 bases). CDR3 residues: CASSLDTGRNEKLFF. The CDR3 DNA reads as TGCGCCAGCAGCTTGGATACAGGGCGGAATGAAAAACTGTTTTTT.